Listed here are 18 T cell receptor beta chains from one sample, sequenced in a study of beta chain features in type 1 diabetes. Notes on the study in general: All four CD4+ subsets from Type 1 diabetes patients carried moderately but significantly shorter TCRB CDR3s.

Sequencing targeted expressed TCRB transcripts, as all isolated RNA had been reverse transcribed. Libraries were prepared by immunoSEQ multiplex PCR; TCRdb keeps only in-frame clonotypes and omits some of them. The top ten hold 0.95% to 1.1% of the sample, which has 300,000 to 400,000 clones, 9.3% seen once. Their cognate antigens are unknown. Sequences were obtained from central memory CD4+ T cells from blood. The origin of the receptors is a man younger than 45 with type 1 diabetes.

The rearrangement links TRBV7-2 to TRBJ2-3, with D possibly matching TRBD1 (5 bases). V shed 1 base and J shed 6 bases, with 14 bases lying between them. CDR3 length: 15 amino acids. Per germline, CDR1 SGHTA and CDR2 FQGNSA. The CDR3 loop reads CASSLGPGSGDTQYF. The DNA for the CDR3 is TGTGCCAGCAGCTTAGGGCCAGGGTCAGGGGATACGCAGTATTTT.

This clone has just a few counts. The chain is built from TRBV6-6 and TRBJ1-3; a weak D match, TRBD1 (5 bases). The germline V gene has CDR1 MNHNY and CDR2 SVGAGI (reference sequence). This CDR3 region has 12 residues. The V end lost 7 bases, the J end lost 2 bases, and 6 bases lay between the germline ends. CDR3 DNA sequence: TGTGCCAGCACGGACACTGGAAACACCATATATTTT. It encodes CASTDTGNTIYF.

This clone showed up just a few times. The V and J genes are TRBV27 and TRBJ1-1; D might be TRBD1 (6 bases). Trimming removed 8 bases at V and 3 bases at J, with 16 bases between. This CDR3 has 14 residues. Germline lookup yields CDR1 MNHEY and CDR2 SMNVEV (reference sequence). The CDR3 region is CASGRGGWDTEAFF. The CDR3 DNA sequence: TGTGCCAGCGGTAGGGGGGGATGGGACACTGAAGCTTTCTTT.

A few counts support this clone. The chain combines TRBV29-1 with TRBJ2-1; 10 bases fit TRBD1. CDR3 length: 15 residues. After removal of 0 bases from V and 8 bases from J, the junction contained 7 bases not matched to a gene. CDR1 is SQVTM and CDR2 is ANQGSEA in the germline V gene. The CDR3: CSVEDLTGGFDEQFF. CDR3 nucleotide sequence: TGCAGCGTTGAAGATTTGACAGGGGGCTTCGATGAGCAGTTCTTC.

The chain uses TRBV6-4 and TRBJ1-6; perhaps TRBD1 as D (5 bases). Between the trimmed V and J ends, which lost 1 base and 9 bases, there was a span of 13 bases. This CDR3 is 15 amino acids long. Germline V gene sequence: CDR1 MRHNA, CDR2 SNTAGT. CDR3 in DNA: TGTGCCAGCAGTGACTATGGGGACGGGGGTTCACCCCTCCACTTT. This sequence encodes CASSDYGDGGSPLHF.

This clone was picked up a small number of times. The rearrangement uses TRBV7-9 and TRBJ2-1; 8 bases line up with TRBD1. Germline CDR1 is SEHNR and CDR2 is FQNEAQ (reference sequence). CDR3 length: 17 amino acids. After removal of 4 bases from V and 1 base from J, the junction contained 9 bases not matched to a gene. This CDR3 is CASSSDRGVGSYNEQFF. The DNA of the CDR3 is TGTGCCAGCAGCTCCGACAGGGGCGTAGGTTCCTACAATGAGCAGTTCTTC.

The chain employs TRBV9 and TRBJ1-1; perhaps TRBD1 as D (6 bases). The germline V gene encodes CDR1 SGDLS and CDR2 YYNGEE. This CDR3 has 14 residues. Trimming took 7 bases from V and 1 from J, leaving 14 bases between them. The CDR3 DNA is TGTGCCAGCGGGGGGCTGGGCCAGAACACTGAAGCTTTCTTT. As protein: CASGGLGQNTEAFF.

The chain has TRBV28 and TRBJ1-5, with D possibly TRBD1 on 6 matching bases. This CDR3 has 14 amino acids. From germline, CDR1 is MDHEN and CDR2 SYDVKM. V shed 7 bases and J shed 3 bases, with 13 bases lying between them. The CDR3 DNA is TGTGCCAGCACCGATGACAGGATCAATCAGCCCCAGCATTTT. It is translated as CASTDDRINQPQHF.

This clone occurred a few times. The gene calls are TRBV27 and TRBJ1-1; TRBD1 agrees at 7 bases. Unmatched junction bases numbered 9, after V lost 0 bases and J lost 5 bases. The CDR3 length is 16 residues. Per germline, CDR1 MNHEY and CDR2 SMNVEV (reference sequence). In nucleotides, the CDR3 is TGTGCCAGCAGTTTATCGGGCGACAGGGAGGGGACTGAAGCTTTCTTT. Translating it yields CASSLSGDREGTEAFF.

The chain has TRBV2 and TRBJ2-6, with no clear D. The V end was cut by 11 bases, the J end by 0 bases, with 8 bases between. Germline V gene sequence: CDR1 SNHLY, CDR2 FYNNEI. The length of the CDR3 is 13 residues. The CDR3 here is CAGWVSGANVLTF. The CDR3 nucleotides are TGTGCCGGCTGGGTCTCTGGGGCCAACGTCCTGACTTTC.

V gene TRBV2 combines with J gene TRBJ2-2, with D tentatively TRBD2 (5 bases). Germline V lookup: CDR1 SNHLY, CDR2 FYNNEI. The CDR3 spans 13 residues. V lost 2 bases and J 7 bases, leaving 8 bases between the germline ends. The CDR3: CASSELEDGELFF. DNA of the CDR3: TGTGCCAGCAGTGAACTGGAGGACGGGGAGCTGTTTTTT.

This clone came up a few times. The gene calls are TRBV28 and TRBJ2-3; D is possibly TRBD2 (7 bases). V dropped 8 bases and J dropped 1 base, with 22 bases sitting between them. CDR3 length: 17 residues. CDR1 MDHEN and CDR2 SYDVKM come from the germline V gene. Here the CDR3 DNA reads TGTGCCAGCGGCGCGATTGGGGGGGCCTGGGGCACAGATACGCAGTATTTT. Translated, it gives CASGAIGGAWGTDTQYF.

The table lists this clone with many counts. The gene calls are TRBV27 and TRBJ2-7, with 8 positions matching TRBD2. Germline lookup yields CDR1 MNHEY and CDR2 SMNVEV (reference sequence). CDR3 length: 15 residues. V lost 5 bases, J lost 2 bases, and 8 bases stayed unmatched. This chain's CDR3 is CASSTSGTRAYEQYF. The CDR3 DNA sequence: TGTGCCAGCAGTACATCCGGGACTAGGGCCTACGAGCAGTACTTC.

This chain connects TRBV19 to TRBJ2-1, with D maybe TRBD2 (5 bases). Trimming removed 6 bases at V and 0 bases at J, with 15 bases between. The CDR3 has 16 amino acids. The V gene's germline CDR1 is LNHDA and CDR2 SQIVND (reference sequence). This CDR3 reads CASRTLTRSSYNEQFF. The CDR3 DNA reads TGTGCCAGTAGGACACTTACTAGGAGCTCCTACAATGAGCAGTTCTTC.

The rearrangement uses TRBV28 and TRBJ2-7, with a tentative D call TRBD1 (5 bases). The CDR3 is made up of 13 amino acids. The V and J ends lost 10 bases and 2 bases respectively, with 15 bases between them. The V gene's germline CDR1 is MDHEN and CDR2 SYDVKM. The DNA of the CDR3 is TGTGCCACTCACATCCAGGGTACCTACGAGCAGTACTTC. It encodes CATHIQGTYEQYF.

The rearrangement joins TRBV6-6 to TRBJ1-1; the match to TRBD1 covers 7 bases. The germline gives CDR1 MNHNY, CDR2 SVGAGI (reference sequence). J lost 3 bases, V lost 4 bases, and 5 bases had no gene match. This CDR3 is 14 amino acids long. CDR3 bases: TGTGCCAGCAGTTCGCCCCAGGGGGACACTGAAGCTTTCTTT. Its protein is CASSSPQGDTEAFF.

The table lists this clone with many counts. A much larger clone differs from this one at a single base, so this may be a read error. The chain joins TRBV11-2 to TRBJ2-5, with D perhaps being TRBD1 or TRBD2 (5 bases each). Trimming took 1 base from V and 5 from J, leaving 8 bases between them. The V gene's germline CDR1 is SGHAT and CDR2 FQNNGV. The CDR3 totals 13 residues. CDR3 coding DNA: TGTGCCAGCAGCTTAGCGGGGCTGGAGACCCAGTACTTC. Translation gives CASSLAGLETQYF.

The table lists this clone with a few counts. The rearrangement joins TRBV4-3 to TRBJ2-3; D not resolved. Trimming took 0 bases from V and 7 from J, leaving 8 bases between them. In germline, CDR1 is LGHNA, CDR2 YSLEER. The CDR3 consists of 13 residues. The CDR3 region has the DNA TGCGCCAGCAGCCAAGATTGGCAGAATACGCAGTATTTT. Translated, it gives CASSQDWQNTQYF.